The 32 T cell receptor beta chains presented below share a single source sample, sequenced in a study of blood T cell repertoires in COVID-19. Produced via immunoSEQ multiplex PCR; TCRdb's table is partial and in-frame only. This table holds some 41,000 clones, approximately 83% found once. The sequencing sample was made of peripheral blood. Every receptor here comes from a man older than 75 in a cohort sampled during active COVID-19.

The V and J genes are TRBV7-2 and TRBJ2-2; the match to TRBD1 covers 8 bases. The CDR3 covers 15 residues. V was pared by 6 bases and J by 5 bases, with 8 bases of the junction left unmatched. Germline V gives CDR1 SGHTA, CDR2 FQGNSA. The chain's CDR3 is CASRPGQGRTGELFF. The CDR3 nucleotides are TGTGCCAGCAGACCTGGACAGGGCAGGACCGGGGAGCTGTTTTTT.

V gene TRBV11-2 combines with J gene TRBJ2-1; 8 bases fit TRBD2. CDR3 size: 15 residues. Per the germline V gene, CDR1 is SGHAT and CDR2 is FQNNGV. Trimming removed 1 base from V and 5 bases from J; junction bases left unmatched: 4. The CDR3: CASSLGRGGHNEQFF. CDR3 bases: TGTGCCAGCAGCTTAGGACGGGGGGGCCACAATGAGCAGTTCTTC.

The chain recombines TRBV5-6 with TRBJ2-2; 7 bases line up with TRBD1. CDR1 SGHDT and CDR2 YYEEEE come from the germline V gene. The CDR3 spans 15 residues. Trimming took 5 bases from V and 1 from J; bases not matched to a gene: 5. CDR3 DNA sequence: TGTGCCAGCAGTCCGGGACAGAAGAACACCGGGGAGCTGTTTTTT. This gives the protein CASSPGQKNTGELFF.

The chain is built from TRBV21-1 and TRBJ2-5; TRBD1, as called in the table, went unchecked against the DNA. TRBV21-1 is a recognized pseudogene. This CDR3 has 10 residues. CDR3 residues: CASSNGGQDF. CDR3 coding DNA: TGTGCCAGCAGCAATGGGGGACAGGACTTC.

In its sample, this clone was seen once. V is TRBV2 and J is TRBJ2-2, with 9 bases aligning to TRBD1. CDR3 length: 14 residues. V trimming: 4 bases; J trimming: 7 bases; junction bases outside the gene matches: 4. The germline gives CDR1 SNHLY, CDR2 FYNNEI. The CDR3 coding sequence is TGTGCCAGCAGTGTACAGGGGGCAGGCGGGGAGCTGTTTTTT. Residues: CASSVQGAGGELFF.

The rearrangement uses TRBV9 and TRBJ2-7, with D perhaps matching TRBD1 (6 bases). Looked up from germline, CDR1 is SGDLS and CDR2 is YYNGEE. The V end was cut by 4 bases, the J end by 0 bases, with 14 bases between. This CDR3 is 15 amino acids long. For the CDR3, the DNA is TGTGCCAGCAGCCCCACCGACAGGAGCTCCTACGAGCAGTACTTC. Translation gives CASSPTDRSSYEQYF.

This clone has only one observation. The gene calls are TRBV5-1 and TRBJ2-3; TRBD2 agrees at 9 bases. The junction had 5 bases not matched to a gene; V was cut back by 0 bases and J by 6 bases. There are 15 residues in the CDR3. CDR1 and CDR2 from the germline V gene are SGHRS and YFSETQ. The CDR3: CASSLGAGGPDTQYF. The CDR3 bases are TGCGCCAGCAGCTTGGGGGCGGGGGGGCCGGATACGCAGTATTTT.

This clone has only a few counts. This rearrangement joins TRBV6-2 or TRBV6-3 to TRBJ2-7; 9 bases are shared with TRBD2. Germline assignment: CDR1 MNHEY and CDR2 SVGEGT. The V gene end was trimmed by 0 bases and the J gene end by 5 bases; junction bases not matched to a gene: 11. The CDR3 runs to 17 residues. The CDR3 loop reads CASSYSGPSGIFNEQYF. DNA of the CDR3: TGTGCCAGCAGTTACTCGGGGCCTAGCGGGATATTCAACGAGCAGTACTTC.

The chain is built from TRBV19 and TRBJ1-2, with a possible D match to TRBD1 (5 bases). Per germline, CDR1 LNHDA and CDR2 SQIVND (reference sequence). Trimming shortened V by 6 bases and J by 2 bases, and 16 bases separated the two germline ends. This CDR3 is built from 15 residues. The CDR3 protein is CASRISPAGNYGYTF. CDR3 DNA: TGTGCCAGTAGGATTAGTCCAGCAGGGAACTATGGCTACACCTTC.

Here the CDR3 DNA reads TGTGCCAGCAGCTCTACCGGGACATTGGTACTGAACACTGAAGCTTTCTTT. It encodes CASSSTGTLVLNTEAFF. This chain joins TRBV7-9 and TRBJ1-1, with D possibly TRBD1 on 6 matching bases. The CDR3 consists of 17 residues. V shed 4 bases and J shed 0 bases, with 18 bases lying between them. CDR1 SEHNR and CDR2 FQNEAQ come from the germline V gene (reference sequence).

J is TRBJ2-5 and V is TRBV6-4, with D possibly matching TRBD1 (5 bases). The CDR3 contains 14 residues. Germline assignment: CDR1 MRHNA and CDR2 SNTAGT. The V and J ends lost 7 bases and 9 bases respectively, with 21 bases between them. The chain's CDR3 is CASKSQGSKRPQYF. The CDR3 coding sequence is TGTGCCAGCAAGTCTCAGGGTTCCAAGAGACCCCAGTACTTC.

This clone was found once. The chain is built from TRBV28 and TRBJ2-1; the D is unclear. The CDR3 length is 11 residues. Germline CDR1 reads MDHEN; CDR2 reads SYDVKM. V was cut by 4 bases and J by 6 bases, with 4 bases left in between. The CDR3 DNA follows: TGTGCCAGCAGTTCAGGCAATGAGCAGTTCTTC. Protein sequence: CASSSGNEQFF.

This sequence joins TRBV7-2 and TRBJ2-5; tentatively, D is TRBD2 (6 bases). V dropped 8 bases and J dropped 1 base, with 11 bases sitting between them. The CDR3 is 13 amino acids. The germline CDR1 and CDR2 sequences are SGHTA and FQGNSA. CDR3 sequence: CASAPGAQETQYF. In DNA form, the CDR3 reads TGTGCCAGCGCTCCGGGAGCCCAAGAGACCCAGTACTTC. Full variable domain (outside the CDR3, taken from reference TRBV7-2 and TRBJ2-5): GAGVSQSPSNKVTEKGKDVELRCDPISGHTALYWYRQSLGQGLEFLIYFQGNSAPDKSGLPSDRFSAERTGGSVSTLTIQRTQQEDSAVYLCASAPGAQETQYFGPGTRLLVL.

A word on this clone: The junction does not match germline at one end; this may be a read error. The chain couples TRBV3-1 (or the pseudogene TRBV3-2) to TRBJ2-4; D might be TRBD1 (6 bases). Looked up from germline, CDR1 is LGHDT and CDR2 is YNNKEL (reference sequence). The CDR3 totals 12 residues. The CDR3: CASSPGTTPITF. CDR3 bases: TGTGCCAGCAGCCCTGGGACAACTCCTATCACATTC.

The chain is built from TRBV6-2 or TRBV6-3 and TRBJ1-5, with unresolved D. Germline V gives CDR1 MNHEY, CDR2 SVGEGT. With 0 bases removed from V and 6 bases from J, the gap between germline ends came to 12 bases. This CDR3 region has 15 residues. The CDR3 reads CASSYSLRSAQPQHF. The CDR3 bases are TGTGCCAGCAGTTACTCATTGAGGTCAGCTCAGCCCCAGCATTTT.

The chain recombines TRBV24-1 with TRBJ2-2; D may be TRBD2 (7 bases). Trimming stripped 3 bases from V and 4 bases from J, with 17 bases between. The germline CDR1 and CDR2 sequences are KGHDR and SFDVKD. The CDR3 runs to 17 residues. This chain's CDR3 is CATSDVGGAPGTGELFF. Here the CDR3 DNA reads TGTGCCACCAGTGATGTAGGGGGGGCCCCCGGCACCGGGGAGCTGTTTTTT.

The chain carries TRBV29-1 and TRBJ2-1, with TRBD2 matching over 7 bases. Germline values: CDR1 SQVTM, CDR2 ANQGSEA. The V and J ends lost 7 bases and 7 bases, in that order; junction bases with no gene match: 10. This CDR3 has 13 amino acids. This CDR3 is CSGRASGYNEQFF. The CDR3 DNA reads TGCAGCGGGCGGGCTAGCGGTTATAATGAGCAGTTCTTC.

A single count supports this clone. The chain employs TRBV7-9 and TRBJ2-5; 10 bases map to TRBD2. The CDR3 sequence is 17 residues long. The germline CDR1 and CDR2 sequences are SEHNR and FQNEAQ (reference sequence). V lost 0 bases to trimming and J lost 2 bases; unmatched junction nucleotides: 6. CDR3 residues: CASSLAHSGGSQETQYF. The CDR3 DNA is TGTGCCAGCAGCTTAGCCCATAGCGGGGGGTCTCAAGAGACCCAGTACTTC.

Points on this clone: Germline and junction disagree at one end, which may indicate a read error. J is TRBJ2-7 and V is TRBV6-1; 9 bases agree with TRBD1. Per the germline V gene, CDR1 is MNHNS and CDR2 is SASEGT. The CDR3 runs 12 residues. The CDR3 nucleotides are TGTGCCAGCAGTGAAGGGGGAGGGACAGGGCCCTTC. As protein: CASSEGGGTGPF.

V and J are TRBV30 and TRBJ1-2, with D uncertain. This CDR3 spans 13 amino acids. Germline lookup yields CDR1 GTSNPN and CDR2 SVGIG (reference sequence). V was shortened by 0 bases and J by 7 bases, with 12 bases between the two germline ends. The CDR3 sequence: CAWSVRRAGGYTF. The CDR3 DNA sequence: TGTGCCTGGAGTGTAAGGAGGGCGGGTGGCTACACCTTC.

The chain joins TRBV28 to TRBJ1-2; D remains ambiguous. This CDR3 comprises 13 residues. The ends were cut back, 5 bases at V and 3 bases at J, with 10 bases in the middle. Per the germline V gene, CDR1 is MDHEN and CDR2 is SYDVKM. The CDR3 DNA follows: TGTGCCAGCAGTAATCTCGGGTACTATGGCTACACCTTC. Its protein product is CASSNLGYYGYTF.

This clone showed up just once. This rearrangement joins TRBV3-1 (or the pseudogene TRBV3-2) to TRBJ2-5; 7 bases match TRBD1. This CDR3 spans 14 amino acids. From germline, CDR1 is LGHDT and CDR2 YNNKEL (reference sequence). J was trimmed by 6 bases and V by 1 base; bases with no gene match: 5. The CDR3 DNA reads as TGTGCCAGCAGCCAAGTACAGGGGCCGAAGACCCAGTACTTC. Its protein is CASSQVQGPKTQYF.

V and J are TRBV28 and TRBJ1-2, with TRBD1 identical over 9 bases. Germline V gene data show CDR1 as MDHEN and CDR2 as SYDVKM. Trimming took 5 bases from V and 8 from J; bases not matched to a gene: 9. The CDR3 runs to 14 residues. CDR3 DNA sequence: TGTGCCAGCAGTCCCTGGACAGGGGATGAGGGCTACACCTTC. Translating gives CASSPWTGDEGYTF.

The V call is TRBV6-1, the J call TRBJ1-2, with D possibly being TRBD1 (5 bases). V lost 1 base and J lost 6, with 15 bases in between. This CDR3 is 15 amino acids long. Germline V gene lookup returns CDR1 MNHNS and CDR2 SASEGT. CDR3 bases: TGTGCCAGCAGTGAAGGTCGGCAGGGTGCCCATGGCTACACCTTC. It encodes CASSEGRQGAHGYTF.

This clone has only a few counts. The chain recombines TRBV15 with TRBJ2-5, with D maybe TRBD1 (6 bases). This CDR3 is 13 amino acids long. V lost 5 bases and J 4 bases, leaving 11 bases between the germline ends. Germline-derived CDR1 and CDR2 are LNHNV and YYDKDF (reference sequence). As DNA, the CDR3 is TGTGCCACCAGCGTGCAGGGGCGAGAGACCCAGTACTTC. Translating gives CATSVQGRETQYF.

The CDR3 DNA follows: TGTGCCAGCAGCTTCCTGGCCGGGACATCGAACACCGGGGAGCTGTTTTTT. Its translation: CASSFLAGTSNTGELFF. The chain couples TRBV5-6 to TRBJ2-2, with a weak D call TRBD1 (6 bases). Trimming stripped 2 bases from V and 0 bases from J, with 14 bases between. Germline assignment: CDR1 SGHDT and CDR2 YYEEEE. This CDR3 spans 17 amino acids.

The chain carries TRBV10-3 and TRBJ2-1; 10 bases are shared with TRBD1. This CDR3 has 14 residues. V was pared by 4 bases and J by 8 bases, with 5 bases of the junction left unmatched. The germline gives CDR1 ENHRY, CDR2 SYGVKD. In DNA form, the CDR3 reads TGTGCCATCAGTGCCGGGACAGGGGTGCATGAGCAGTTCTTC. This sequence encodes CAISAGTGVHEQFF.

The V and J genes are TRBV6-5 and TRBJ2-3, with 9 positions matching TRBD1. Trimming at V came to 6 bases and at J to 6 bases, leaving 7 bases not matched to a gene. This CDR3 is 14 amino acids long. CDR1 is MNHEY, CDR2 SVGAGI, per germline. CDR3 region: CASSPGTGFDTQYF. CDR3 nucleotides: TGTGCCAGCAGCCCCGGGACAGGGTTCGATACGCAGTATTTT.

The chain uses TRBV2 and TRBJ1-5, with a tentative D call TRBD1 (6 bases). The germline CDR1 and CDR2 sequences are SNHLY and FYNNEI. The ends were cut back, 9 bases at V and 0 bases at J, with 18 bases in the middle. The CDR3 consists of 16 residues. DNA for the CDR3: TGTGCCAGTAAAACCGGGACAAGAAATAGCAATCAGCCCCAGCATTTT. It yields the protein CASKTGTRNSNQPQHF. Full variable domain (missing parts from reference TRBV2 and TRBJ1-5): EPEVTQTPSHQVTQMGQEVILRCVPISNHLYFYWYRQILGQKVEFLVSFYNNEISEKSEIFDDQFSVERPDGSNFTLKIRSTKLEDSAMYFCASKTGTRNSNQPQHFGDGTRLSIL.

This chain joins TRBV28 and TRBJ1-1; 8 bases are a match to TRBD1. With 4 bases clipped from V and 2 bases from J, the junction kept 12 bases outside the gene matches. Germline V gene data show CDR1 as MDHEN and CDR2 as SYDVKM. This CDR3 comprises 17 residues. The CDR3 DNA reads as TGTGCCAGCAGTTCAGGGGTCAGGGGGCGTGAAAACACTGAAGCTTTCTTT. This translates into CASSSGVRGRENTEAFF.

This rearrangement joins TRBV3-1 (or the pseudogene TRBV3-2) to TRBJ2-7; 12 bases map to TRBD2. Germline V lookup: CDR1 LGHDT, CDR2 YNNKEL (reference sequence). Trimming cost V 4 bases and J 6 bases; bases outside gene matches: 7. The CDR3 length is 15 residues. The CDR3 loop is CASSRWTSGMGEQYF. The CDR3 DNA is TGTGCCAGCAGCCGTTGGACTAGCGGGATGGGCGAGCAGTACTTC.

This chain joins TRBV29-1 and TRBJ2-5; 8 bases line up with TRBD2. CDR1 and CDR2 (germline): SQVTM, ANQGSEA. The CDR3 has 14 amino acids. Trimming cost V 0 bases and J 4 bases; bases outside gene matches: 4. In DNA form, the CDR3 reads TGCAGCGTTGAAGAGCCGCTAGCGGGAGAGACCCAGTACTTC. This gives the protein CSVEEPLAGETQYF.